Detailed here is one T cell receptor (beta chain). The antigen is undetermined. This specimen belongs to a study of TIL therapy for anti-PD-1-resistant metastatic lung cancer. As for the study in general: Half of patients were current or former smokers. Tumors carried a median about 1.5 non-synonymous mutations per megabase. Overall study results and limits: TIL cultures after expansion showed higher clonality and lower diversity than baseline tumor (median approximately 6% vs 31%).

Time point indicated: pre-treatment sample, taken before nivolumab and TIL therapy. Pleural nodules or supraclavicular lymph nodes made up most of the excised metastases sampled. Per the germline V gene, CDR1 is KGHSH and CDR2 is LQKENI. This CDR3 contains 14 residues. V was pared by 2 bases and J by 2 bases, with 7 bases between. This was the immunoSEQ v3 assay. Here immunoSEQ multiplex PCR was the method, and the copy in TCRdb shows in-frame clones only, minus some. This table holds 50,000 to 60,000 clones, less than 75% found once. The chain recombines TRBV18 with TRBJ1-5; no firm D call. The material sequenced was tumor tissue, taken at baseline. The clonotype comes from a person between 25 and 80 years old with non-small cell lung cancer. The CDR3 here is CASSPSGRNQPQHF. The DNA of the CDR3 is TGTGCCAGCTCACCATCGGGCCGCAATCAGCCCCAGCATTTT.